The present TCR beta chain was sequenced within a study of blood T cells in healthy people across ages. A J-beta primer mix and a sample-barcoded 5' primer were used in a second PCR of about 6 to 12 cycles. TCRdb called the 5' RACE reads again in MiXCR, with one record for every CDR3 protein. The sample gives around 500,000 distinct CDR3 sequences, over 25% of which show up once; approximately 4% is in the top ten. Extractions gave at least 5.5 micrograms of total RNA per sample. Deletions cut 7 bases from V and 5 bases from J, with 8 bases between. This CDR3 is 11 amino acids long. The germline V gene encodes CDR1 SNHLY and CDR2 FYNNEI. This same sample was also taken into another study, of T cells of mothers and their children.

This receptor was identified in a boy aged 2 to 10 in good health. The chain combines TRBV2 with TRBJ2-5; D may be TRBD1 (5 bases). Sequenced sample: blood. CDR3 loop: CASKGMETQYF. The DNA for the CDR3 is TGTGCCAGCAAGGGGATGGAGACCCAGTACTTC.